The 18 T cell receptor beta chains below were found in one sample sequenced in a study of shared clonotypes between healthy human individuals. Generated by immunoSEQ multiplex PCR, the TCRdb table keeps only in-frame clones and is missing some. The sample contains about 2.4 million clones, more than 90% of which appear only once. Sequenced sample: naive CD4+ T cells sorted from blood. The subset was: CD45RA+ positively selected. The origin of the receptors is a man between 18 and 35 years old in good health.

This clone was found once. J is TRBJ2-3 and V is TRBV29-1; D possibly corresponds to TRBD2 (6 bases). The V gene lost 2 bases and the J gene lost 3 bases, with 12 bases spanning the gap. CDR3 length: 14 residues. The germline V gene has CDR1 SQVTM and CDR2 ANQGSEA. The CDR3 sequence: CSVERFAGTDTQYF. CDR3 sequence (DNA): TGCAGCGTTGAACGGTTCGCGGGGACAGATACGCAGTATTTT.

On this clone itself: The junction differs from germline at one of its ends, possibly a read error. The J gene is TRBJ2-7, the V gene TRBV30, with D possibly matching TRBD2 (6 bases). Germline V lookup: CDR1 GTSNPN, CDR2 SVGIG (reference sequence). This CDR3 spans 12 amino acids. Here the CDR3 DNA reads TGTACCTGGACCGGGGGTAAAGACGAGCAGTACTTC. It translates to CTWTGGKDEQYF. The full variable domain, its missing parts supplied by reference TRBV30 and TRBJ2-7, is SQTIHQWPATLVQPVGSPLSLECTVEGTSNPNLYWYRQAAGRGLQLLFYSVGIGQISSEVPQNLSASRPQDRQFILSSKKLLLSDSGFYLCTWTGGKDEQYFGPGTRLTVT.

The V call is TRBV6-1, the J call TRBJ2-7; possible D gene TRBD1, 5 bases. Trimming left V 9 bases short and J 2 bases short, with 11 bases between. The CDR3 runs to 12 residues. Per the germline V gene, CDR1 is MNHNS and CDR2 is SASEGT. CDR3 sequence (DNA): TGTGCCAGTACAGGTTATACCTACGAGCAGTACTTC. Residues: CASTGYTYEQYF.

This clone was detected once. This rearrangement joins TRBV5-1 to TRBJ2-5; unclear D gene. V was cut by 0 bases and J by 7 bases, with 16 bases left in between. Per the germline V gene, CDR1 is SGHRS and CDR2 is YFSETQ. The CDR3 loop spans 15 amino acids. CDR3 region: CASSLEQPPVGTQYF. The CDR3 nucleotides are TGCGCCAGCAGCTTGGAGCAGCCCCCCGTGGGGACCCAGTACTTC.

The chain is built from TRBV5-1 and TRBJ1-2, with D perhaps TRBD1 (6 bases). V was pared by 0 bases and J by 4 bases, with 13 bases between. Germline-derived CDR1 and CDR2 are SGHRS and YFSETQ. This CDR3 region has 15 residues. CDR3: CASSLVTGPFYGYTF. The CDR3 coding sequence is TGCGCCAGCAGCTTGGTGACAGGCCCCTTCTATGGCTACACCTTC. Drawing the rest from reference TRBV5-1 and TRBJ1-2, the complete variable domain is KAGVTQTPRYLIKTRGQQVTLSCSPISGHRSVSWYQQTPGQGLQFLFEYFSETQRNKGNFPGRFSGRQFSNSRSEMNVSTLELGDSALYLCASSLVTGPFYGYTFGSGTRLTVV.

The chain recombines TRBV5-4 with TRBJ2-5; 7 bases map to TRBD2. V shed 4 bases and J 4 bases; nucleotides not matched to a gene: 7. Looked up from germline, CDR1 is SGHNT and CDR2 is YYREEE (reference sequence). The CDR3 loop spans 14 amino acids. CDR3 residues: CASSAPGLRETQYF. As DNA, the CDR3 is TGTGCCAGCAGCGCACCGGGACTACGAGAGACCCAGTACTTC. Together with reference TRBV5-4 and TRBJ2-5, the CDR3 gives the full variable domain: ETGVTQSPTHLIKTRGQQVTLRCSSQSGHNTVSWYQQALGQGPQFIFQYYREEENGRGNFPPRFSGLQFPNYSSELNVNALELDDSALYLCASSAPGLRETQYFGPGTRLLVL.

The chain joins TRBV6-5 to TRBJ2-2; D unresolved. The CDR3 sequence is 15 residues long. V was trimmed by 0 bases and J by 4 bases, leaving 9 bases between them. Germline assignment: CDR1 MNHEY and CDR2 SVGAGI. The CDR3 is CASSYSGPITGELFF. CDR3 in DNA: TGTGCCAGCAGTTACTCTGGGCCCATCACCGGGGAGCTGTTTTTT.

J is TRBJ2-2 and V is TRBV10-3; 10 bases align to TRBD1. The CDR3 is 15 amino acids. Germline values: CDR1 ENHRY, CDR2 SYGVKD. V trimming: 5 bases; J trimming: 6 bases; junction bases outside the gene matches: 6. CDR3 amino acids: CAISPGQGTPGELFF. The CDR3 DNA sequence: TGTGCCATCAGTCCGGGACAGGGGACCCCCGGGGAGCTGTTTTTT.

The chain joins TRBV4-1 to TRBJ2-1; D is possibly TRBD1 or TRBD2 (5 bases each). Germline V gives CDR1 MGHRA, CDR2 YSYEKL. Trimming stripped 3 bases from V and 9 bases from J, with 12 bases between. This CDR3 contains 13 residues. CDR3 DNA sequence: TGCGCCAGCAGCCACCTGGGGGTCGCTGAGCAGTTCTTC. The encoded protein is CASSHLGVAEQFF.

In its sample, this clone was seen a few times. The gene calls are TRBV6-5 and TRBJ1-6; D possibly corresponds to TRBD1 (5 bases). CDR1 is MNHEY and CDR2 is SVGAGI in the germline V gene. Trimming removed 4 bases from V and 14 bases from J, with 9 bases in between. The CDR3 totals 11 residues. The CDR3 spells CASSSGGSLHF. In DNA, the CDR3 is TGTGCCAGCAGTTCGGGGGGGTCCCTCCACTTT.

V is TRBV5-1 and J is TRBJ2-1; no clear D. The CDR3 extends over 11 amino acids. Trimming shortened V by 5 bases and J by 6 bases, and 6 bases separated the two germline ends. Germline V gene data show CDR1 as SGHRS and CDR2 as YFSETQ. The CDR3 coding sequence is TGCGCCAGCAGACAGCTCAATGAGCAGTTCTTC. Translation gives CASRQLNEQFF.

The chain carries TRBV19 and TRBJ1-1; D is perhaps TRBD1 (5 bases). Germline CDR1 and CDR2: LNHDA and SQIVND (reference sequence). The CDR3 sequence is 13 residues long. Trimming cost V 6 bases and J 7 bases, with 15 bases left between them. For the CDR3, the DNA is TGTGCCAGTAGGGACGGGGGGAGATTTGAAGCTTTCTTT. It translates to CASRDGGRFEAFF.

V is TRBV4-1 and J is TRBJ2-3, with 10 bases matching TRBD1. This CDR3 spans 16 amino acids. CDR1 and CDR2 from the germline V gene are MGHRA and YSYEKL. With 5 bases clipped from V and 4 bases from J, the junction kept 9 bases outside the gene matches. CDR3 bases: TGCGCCAGCAGCGAAGGGACAGGGGAGATAGCAGATACGCAGTATTTT. This sequence encodes CASSEGTGEIADTQYF.

This clone was counted once. This CDR3 is CASSYNRGNEQYF. In DNA form, the CDR3 reads TGTGCCAGCAGTTACAACAGGGGAAACGAGCAGTACTTC. The J gene is TRBJ2-7, the V gene TRBV6-6; 7 nucleotides agree with TRBD1. The germline V gene encodes CDR1 MNHNY and CDR2 SVGAGI (reference sequence). The ends lost 2 bases at V and 5 bases at J; junction bases unmatched: 3. The length of the CDR3 is 13 residues.

This chain uses TRBV10-3 with TRBJ2-7; 8 nucleotides align to TRBD1. V lost 0 bases to trimming and J lost 0 bases; unmatched junction nucleotides: 7. Germline CDR1 reads ENHRY; CDR2 reads SYGVKD. This CDR3 has 17 residues. The CDR3 coding sequence is TGTGCCATCAGTGAGTCGAGGCCCGGACAGGGCTCCTACGAGCAGTACTTC. This gives the protein CAISESRPGQGSYEQYF.

V usage is TRBV4-1 and J usage is TRBJ2-5; D uncertain. This CDR3 region has 14 residues. V lost 4 bases, J lost 3 bases, and 12 bases lay in between. Germline values: CDR1 MGHRA, CDR2 YSYEKL. DNA for the CDR3: TGCGCCAGCAGCCGGCGCGTACAGAAAGAGACCCAGTACTTC. Residues: CASSRRVQKETQYF.

This chain uses TRBV5-4 with TRBJ1-2; the D is unclear. This CDR3 is 13 amino acids long. Germline values: CDR1 SGHNT, CDR2 YYREEE (reference sequence). The V and J ends lost 4 bases and 1 base respectively, with 8 bases between them. The CDR3 DNA reads as TGTGCCAGCAGCCAAGTCAGTAACTATGGCTACACCTTC. Translating it yields CASSQVSNYGYTF.

The chain employs TRBV6-5 and TRBJ1-5; D perhaps matches TRBD1 (6 bases). Germline loops: CDR1 MNHEY, CDR2 SVGAGI. The CDR3 is 13 amino acids. Trimming stripped 5 bases from V and 4 bases from J, with 9 bases between. The CDR3 reads CASSLGTNQPQHF. The DNA for the CDR3 is TGTGCCAGCAGTCTGGGGACAAATCAGCCCCAGCATTTT.